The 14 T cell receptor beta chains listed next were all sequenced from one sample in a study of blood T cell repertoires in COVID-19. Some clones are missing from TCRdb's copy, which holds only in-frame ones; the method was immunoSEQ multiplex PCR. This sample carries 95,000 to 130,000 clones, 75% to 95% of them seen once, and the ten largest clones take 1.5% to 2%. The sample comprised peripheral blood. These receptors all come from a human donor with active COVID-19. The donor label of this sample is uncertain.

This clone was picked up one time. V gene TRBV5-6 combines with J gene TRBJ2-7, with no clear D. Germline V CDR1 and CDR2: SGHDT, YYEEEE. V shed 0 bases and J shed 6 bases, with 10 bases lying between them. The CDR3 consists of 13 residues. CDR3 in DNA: TGTGCCAGCAGCTTGGACACCTCTGTCGAGCAGTACTTC. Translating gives CASSLDTSVEQYF.

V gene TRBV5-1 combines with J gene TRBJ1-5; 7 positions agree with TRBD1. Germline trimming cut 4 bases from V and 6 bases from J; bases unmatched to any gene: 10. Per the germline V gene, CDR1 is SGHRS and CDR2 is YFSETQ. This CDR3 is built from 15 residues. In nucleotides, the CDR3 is TGCGCCAGCAGCCCGAGCGGACAGGTGCGTCAGCCCCAGCATTTT. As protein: CASSPSGQVRQPQHF.

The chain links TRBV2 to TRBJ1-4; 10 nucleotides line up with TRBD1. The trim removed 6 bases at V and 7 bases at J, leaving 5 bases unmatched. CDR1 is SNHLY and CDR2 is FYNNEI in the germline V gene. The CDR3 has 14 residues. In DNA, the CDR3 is TGTGCCAGCAGAGTCGACAGGGGGCTTGAAAAACTGTTTTTT. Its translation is CASRVDRGLEKLFF.

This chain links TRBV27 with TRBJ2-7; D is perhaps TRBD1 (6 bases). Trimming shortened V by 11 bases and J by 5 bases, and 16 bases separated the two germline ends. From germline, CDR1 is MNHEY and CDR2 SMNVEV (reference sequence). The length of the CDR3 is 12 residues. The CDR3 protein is CAAGLGTNEQYF. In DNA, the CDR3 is TGTGCCGCCGGGTTAGGGACAAACGAGCAGTACTTC.

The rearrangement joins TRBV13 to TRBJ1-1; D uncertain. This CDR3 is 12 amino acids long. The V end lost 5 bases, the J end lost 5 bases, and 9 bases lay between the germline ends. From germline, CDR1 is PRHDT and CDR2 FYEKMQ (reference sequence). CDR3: CASSPVGTEAFF. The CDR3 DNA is TGTGCCAGCAGCCCGGTCGGGACTGAAGCTTTCTTT.

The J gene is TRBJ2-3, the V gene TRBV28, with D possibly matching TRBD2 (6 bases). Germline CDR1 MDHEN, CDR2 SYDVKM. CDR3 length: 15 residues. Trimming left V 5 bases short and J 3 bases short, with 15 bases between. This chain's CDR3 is CASSGGTFGTDTQYF. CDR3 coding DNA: TGTGCCAGCAGTGGCGGGACTTTCGGAACAGATACGCAGTATTTT.

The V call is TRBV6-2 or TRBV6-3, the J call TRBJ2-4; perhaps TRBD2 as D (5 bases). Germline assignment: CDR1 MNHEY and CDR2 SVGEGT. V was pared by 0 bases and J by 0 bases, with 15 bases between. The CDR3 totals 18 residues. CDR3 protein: CASSYSVSSGLAKNIQYF. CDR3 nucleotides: TGTGCCAGCAGTTACTCGGTATCGAGCGGTCTAGCCAAAAACATTCAGTACTTC.

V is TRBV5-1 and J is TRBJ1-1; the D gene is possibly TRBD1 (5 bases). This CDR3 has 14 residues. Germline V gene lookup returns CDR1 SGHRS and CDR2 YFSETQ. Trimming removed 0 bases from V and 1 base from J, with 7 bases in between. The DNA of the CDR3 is TGCGCCAGCAGCTTGGCACAGGCGAACACTGAAGCTTTCTTT. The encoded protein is CASSLAQANTEAFF.

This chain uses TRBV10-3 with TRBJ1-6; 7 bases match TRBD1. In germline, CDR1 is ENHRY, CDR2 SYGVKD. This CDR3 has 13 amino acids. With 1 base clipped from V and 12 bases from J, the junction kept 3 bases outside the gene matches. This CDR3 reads CAISEYDREPLHF. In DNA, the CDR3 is TGTGCCATCAGTGAGTACGACAGGGAACCCCTCCACTTT.

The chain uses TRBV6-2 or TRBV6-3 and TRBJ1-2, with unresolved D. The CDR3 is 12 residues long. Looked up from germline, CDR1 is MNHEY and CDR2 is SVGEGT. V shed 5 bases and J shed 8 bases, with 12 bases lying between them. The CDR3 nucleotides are TGTGCCAGCAGTGACCGGTTCGGGGGCTACACCTTC. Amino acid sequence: CASSDRFGGYTF.

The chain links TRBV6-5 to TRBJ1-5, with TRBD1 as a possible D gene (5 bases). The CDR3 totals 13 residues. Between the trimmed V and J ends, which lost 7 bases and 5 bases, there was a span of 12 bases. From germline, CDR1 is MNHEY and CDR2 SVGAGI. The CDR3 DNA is TGTGCCAGCACACCGGACATCTATCAGCCCCAGCATTTT. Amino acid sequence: CASTPDIYQPQHF.

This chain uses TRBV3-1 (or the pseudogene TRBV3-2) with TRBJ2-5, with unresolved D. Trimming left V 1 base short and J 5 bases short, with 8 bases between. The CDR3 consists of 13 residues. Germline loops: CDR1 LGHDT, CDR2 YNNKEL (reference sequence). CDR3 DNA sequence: TGTGCCAGCAGCCAAGGAGTTATGGAGACCCAGTACTTC. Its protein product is CASSQGVMETQYF.

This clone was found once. This chain's CDR3 is CASSFPSTGGGELFF. The CDR3 nucleotides read TGTGCCAGCAGTTTCCCCAGCACAGGGGGCGGGGAGCTGTTTTTT. This rearrangement joins TRBV28 to TRBJ2-2; 8 bases fit TRBD1. With V trimmed by 3 bases and J by 7 bases, 7 bases remained unmatched. The CDR3 spans 15 residues. The germline V gene has CDR1 MDHEN and CDR2 SYDVKM.

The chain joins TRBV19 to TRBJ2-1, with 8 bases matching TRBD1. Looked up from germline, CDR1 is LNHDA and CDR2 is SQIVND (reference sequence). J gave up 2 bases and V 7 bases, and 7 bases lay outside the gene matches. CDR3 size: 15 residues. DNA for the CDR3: TGTGCCAGTACTCGCCAGGGGGCCACCTACAATGAGCAGTTCTTC. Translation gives CASTRQGATYNEQFF.